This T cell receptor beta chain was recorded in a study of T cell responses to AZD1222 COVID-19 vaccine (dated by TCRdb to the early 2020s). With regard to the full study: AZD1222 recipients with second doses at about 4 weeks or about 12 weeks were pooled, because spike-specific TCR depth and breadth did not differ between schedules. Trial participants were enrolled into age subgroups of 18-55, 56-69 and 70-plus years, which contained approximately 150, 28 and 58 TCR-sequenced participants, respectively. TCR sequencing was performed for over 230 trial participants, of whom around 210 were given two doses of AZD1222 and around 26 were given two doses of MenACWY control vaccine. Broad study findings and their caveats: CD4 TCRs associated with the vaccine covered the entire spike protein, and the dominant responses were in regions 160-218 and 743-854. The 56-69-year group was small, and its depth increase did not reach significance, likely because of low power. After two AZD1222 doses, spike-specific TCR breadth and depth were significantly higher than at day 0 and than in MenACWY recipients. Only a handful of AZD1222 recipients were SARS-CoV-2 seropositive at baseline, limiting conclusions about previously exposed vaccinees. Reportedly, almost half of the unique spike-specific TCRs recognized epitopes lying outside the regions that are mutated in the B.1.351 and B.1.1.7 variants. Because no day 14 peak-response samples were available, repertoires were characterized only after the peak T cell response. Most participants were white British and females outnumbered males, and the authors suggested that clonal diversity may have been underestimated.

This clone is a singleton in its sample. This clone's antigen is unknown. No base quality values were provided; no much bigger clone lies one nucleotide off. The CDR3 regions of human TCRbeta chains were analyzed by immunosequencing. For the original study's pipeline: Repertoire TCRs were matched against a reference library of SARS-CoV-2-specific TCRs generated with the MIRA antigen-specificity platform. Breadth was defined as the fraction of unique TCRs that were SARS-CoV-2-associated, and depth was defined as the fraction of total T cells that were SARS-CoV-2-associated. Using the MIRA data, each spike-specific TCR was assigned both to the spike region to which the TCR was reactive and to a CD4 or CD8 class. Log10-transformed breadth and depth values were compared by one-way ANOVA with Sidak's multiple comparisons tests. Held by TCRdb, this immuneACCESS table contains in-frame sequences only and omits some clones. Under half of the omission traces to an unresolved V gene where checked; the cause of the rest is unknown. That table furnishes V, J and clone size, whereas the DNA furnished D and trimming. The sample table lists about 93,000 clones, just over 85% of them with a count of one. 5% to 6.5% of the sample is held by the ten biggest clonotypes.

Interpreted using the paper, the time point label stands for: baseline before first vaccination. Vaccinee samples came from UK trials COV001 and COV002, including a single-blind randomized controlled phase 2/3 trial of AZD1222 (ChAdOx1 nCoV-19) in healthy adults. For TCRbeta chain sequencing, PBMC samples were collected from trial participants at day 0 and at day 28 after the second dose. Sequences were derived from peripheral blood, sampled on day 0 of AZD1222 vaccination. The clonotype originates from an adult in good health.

For the CDR3, the sequence is CASSLLGGRGFTEAFF. At the DNA level, the sequence is TGTGCCAGCAGCTTGTTAGGTGGCAGGGGATTCACTGAAGCTTTCTTT. Recombination joined TRBV5-5 with TRBJ1-1; TRBD1 might be the D gene, on 6 matching bases. Between the V and J ends, shortened by 1 base and 4 bases respectively, the junction contains 17 bases. From its cysteine to its phenylalanine, the CDR3 spans 16 amino acids. The kept DNA is CDR3 alone, 48 bases in frame from the first base. The germline V gene (reference sequence) supplies CDR1 SGHKS and CDR2 YYEKEE.